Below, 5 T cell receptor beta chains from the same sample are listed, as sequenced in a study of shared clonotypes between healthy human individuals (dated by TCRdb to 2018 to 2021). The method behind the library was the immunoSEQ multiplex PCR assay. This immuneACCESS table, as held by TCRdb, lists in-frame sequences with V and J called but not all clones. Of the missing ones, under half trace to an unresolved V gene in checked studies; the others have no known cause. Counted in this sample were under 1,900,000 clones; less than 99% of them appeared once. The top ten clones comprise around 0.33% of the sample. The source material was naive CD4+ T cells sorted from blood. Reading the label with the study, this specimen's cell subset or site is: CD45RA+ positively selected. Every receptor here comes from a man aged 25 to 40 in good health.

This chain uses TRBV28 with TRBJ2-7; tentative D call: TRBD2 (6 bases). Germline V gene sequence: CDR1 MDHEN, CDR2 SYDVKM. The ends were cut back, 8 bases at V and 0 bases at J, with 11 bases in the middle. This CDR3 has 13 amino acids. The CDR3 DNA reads TGTGCCAGCGCCTTGGGGGGCTCCTACGAGCAGTACTTC. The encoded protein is CASALGGSYEQYF.

The DNA of the CDR3 is TGTGCCAGCAGTACAACTATCACGAATGAAAAACTGTTTTTT. This codes for CASSTTITNEKLFF. The rearrangement uses TRBV6-5 and TRBJ1-4; no firm D call. The CDR3 has 14 residues. Germline V gives CDR1 MNHEY, CDR2 SVGAGI. V dropped 5 bases and J dropped 5 bases, with 12 bases sitting between them.

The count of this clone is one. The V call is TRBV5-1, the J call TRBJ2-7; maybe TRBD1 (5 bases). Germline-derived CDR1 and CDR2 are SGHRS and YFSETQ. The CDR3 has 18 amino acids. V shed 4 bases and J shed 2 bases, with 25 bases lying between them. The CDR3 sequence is CASSASPATSQGPYEQYF. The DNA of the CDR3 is TGCGCCAGCAGCGCCTCTCCGGCGACTTCTCAGGGCCCCTACGAGCAGTACTTC.

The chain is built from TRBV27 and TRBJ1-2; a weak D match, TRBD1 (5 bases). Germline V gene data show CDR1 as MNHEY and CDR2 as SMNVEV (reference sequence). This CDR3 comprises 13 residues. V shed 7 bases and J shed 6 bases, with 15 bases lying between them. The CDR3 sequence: CASKLGGWDGYTF. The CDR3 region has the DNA TGTGCCAGCAAACTGGGGGGATGGGATGGCTACACCTTC.

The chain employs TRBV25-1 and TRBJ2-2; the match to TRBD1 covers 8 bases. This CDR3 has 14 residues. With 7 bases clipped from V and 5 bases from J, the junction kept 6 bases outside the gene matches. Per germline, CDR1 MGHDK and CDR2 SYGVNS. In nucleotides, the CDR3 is TGTGCCAGCATGGTGGACAGGGTAACCGGGGAGCTGTTTTTT. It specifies CASMVDRVTGELFF.